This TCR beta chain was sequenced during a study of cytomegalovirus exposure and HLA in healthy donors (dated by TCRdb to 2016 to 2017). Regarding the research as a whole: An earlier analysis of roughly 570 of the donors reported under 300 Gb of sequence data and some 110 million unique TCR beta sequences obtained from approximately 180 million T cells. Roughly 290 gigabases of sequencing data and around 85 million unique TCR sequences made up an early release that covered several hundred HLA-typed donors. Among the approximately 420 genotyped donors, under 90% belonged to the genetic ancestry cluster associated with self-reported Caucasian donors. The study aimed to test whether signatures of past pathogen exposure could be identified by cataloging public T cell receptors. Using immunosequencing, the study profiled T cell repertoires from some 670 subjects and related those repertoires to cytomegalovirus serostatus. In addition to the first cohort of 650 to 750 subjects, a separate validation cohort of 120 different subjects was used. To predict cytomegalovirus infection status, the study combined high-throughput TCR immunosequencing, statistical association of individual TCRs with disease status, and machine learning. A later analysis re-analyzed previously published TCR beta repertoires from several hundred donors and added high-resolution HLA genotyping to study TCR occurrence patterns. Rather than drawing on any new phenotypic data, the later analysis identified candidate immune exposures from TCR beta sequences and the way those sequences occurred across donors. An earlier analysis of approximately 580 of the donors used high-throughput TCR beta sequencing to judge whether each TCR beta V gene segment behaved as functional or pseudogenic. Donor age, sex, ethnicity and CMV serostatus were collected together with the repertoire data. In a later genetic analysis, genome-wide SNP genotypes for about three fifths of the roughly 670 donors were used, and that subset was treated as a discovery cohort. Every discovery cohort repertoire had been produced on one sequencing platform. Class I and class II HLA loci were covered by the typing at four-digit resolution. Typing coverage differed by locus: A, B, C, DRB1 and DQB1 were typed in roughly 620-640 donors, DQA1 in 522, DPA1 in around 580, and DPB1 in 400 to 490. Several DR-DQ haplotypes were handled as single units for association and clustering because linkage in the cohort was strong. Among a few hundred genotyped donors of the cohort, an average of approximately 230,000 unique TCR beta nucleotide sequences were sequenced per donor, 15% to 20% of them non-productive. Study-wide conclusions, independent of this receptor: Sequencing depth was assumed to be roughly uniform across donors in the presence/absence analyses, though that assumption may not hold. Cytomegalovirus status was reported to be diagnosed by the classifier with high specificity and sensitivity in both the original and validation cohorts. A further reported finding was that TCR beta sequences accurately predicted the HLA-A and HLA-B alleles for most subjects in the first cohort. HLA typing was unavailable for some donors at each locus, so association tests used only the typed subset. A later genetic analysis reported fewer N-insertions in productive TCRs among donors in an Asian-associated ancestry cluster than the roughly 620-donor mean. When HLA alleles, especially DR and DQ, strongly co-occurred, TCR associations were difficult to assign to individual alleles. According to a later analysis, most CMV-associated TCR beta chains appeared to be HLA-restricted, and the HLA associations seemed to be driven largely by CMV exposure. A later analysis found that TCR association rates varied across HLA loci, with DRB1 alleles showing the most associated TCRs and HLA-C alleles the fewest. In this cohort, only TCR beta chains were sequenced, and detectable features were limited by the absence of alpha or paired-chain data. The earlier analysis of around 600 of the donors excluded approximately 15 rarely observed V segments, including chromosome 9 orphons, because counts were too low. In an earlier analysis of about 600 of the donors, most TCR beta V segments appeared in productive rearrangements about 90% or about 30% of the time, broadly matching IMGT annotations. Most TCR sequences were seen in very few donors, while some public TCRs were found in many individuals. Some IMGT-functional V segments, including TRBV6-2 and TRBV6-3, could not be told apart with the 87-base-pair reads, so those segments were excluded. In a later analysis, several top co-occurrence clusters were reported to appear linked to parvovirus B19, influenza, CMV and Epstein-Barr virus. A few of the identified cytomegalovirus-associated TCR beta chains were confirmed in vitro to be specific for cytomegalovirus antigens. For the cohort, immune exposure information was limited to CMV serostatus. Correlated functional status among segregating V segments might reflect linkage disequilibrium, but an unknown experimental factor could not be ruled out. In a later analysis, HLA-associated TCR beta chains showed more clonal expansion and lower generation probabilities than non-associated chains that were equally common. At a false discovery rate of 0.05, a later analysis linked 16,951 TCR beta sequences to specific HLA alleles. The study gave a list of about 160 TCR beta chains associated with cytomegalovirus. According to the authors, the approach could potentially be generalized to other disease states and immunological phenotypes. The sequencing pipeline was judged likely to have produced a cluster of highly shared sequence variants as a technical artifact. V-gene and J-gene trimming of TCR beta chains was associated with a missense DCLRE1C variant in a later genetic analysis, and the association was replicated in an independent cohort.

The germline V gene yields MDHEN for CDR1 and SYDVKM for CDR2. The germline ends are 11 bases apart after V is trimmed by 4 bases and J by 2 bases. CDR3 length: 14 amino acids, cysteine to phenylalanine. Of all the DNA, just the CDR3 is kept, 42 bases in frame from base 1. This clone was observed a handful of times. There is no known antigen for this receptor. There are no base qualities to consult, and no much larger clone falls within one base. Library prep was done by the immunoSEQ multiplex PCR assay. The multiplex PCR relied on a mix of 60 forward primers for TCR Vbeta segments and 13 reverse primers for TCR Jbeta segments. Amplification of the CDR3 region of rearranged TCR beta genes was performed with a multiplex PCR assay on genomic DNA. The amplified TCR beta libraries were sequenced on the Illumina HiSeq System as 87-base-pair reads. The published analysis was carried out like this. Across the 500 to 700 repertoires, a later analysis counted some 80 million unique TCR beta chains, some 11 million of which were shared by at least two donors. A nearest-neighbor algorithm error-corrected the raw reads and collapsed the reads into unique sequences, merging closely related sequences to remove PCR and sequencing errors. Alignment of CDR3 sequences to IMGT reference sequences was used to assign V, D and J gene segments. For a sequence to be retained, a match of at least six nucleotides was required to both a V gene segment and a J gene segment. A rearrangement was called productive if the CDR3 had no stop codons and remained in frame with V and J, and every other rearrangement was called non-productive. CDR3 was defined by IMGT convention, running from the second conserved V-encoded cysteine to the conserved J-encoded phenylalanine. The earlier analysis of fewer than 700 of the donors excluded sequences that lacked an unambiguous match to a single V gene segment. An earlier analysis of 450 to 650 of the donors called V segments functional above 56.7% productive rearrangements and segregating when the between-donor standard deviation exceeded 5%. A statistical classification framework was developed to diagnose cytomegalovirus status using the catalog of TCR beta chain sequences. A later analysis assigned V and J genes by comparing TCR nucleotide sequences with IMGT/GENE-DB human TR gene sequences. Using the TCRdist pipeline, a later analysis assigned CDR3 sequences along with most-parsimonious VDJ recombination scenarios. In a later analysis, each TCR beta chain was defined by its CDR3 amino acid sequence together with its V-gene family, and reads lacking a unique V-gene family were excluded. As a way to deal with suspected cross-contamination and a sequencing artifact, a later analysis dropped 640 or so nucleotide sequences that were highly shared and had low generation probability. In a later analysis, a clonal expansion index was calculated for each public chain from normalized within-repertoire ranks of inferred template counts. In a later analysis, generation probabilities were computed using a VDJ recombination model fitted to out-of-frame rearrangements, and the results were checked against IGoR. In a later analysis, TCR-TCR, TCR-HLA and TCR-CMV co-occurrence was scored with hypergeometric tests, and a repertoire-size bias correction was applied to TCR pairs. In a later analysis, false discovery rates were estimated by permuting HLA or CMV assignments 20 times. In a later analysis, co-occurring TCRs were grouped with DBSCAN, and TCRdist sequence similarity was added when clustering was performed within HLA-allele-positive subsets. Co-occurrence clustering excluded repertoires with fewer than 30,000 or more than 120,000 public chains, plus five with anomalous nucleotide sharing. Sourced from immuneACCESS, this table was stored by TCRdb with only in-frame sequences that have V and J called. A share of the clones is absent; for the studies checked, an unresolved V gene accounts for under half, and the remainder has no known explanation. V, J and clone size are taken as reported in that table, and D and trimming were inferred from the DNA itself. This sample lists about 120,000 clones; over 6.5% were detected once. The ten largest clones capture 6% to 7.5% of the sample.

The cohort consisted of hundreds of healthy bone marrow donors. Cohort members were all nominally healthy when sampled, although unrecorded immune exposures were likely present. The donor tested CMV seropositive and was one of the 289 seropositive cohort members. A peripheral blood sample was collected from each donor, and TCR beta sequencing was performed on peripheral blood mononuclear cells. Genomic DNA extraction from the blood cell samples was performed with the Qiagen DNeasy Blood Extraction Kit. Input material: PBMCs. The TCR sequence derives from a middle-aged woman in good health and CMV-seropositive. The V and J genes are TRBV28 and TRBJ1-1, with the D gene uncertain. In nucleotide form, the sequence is TGTGCCAGCAGTTCCCCTCCGGGAAACACTGAAGCTTTCTTT. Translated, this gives CASSSPPGNTEAFF.